The 32 T cell receptor beta chains in this list originate from one sample, sequenced in a study of naive and memory T cell subsets. Two oligonucleotides, mixed equimolar, formed the beta constant-region primer covering TRBC1 and TRBC2. One entry per CDR3 protein, called by TCRdb with MiXCR from the UMI-ligation and nested PCR reads. The data show under 100,000 distinct CDR3 sequences, with over 7% seen just once and 1.6% held by the top ten. The sequenced sample was central memory CD4+ T cells from blood. The receptors were sampled from a human donor in good health.

The chain links TRBV7-3 to TRBJ2-5, with unresolved D. Between the trimmed V and J ends, which lost 1 base and 4 bases, there was a span of 10 bases. The CDR3 is 14 amino acids. Germline CDR1 SGHTA, CDR2 FQGTGA. CDR3 coding DNA: TGTGCCAGCAGCTTAAAACCTGGGGTAGAGACCCAGTACTTC. Translating it yields CASSLKPGVETQYF. Drawing the rest from reference TRBV7-3 and TRBJ2-5, the complete variable domain is GAGVSQTPSNKVTEKGKYVELRCDPISGHTALYWYRQSLGQGPEFLIYFQGTGAADDSGLPNDRFFAVRPEGSVSTLKIQRTERGDSAVYLCASSLKPGVETQYFGPGTRLLVL.

The table lists this clonotype with many counts. This sequence joins TRBV3-1 and TRBJ1-1, with D uncertain. The CDR3 extends over 12 amino acids. CDR1 and CDR2 from the germline V gene are LGHDT and YNNKEL (reference sequence). V lost 4 bases to trimming and J lost 8 bases, with 11 bases between them. The CDR3 protein is CASSLTRHEAFF. CDR3 DNA sequence: TGTGCCAGCAGCCTAACTAGACACGAAGCTTTCTTT.

J is TRBJ2-2 and V is TRBV19, with 8 bases fitting TRBD2. This CDR3 is built from 14 residues. The germline V gene encodes CDR1 LNHDA and CDR2 SQIVND (reference sequence). J lost 6 bases, V lost 4 bases, and 4 bases had no gene match. The CDR3 DNA reads as TGTGCCAGTAGTACCCGGCGGGAGGCCGGGGAGCTGTTTTTT. This encodes CASSTRREAGELFF.

This clonotype occurred a few times. This chain links TRBV18 with TRBJ2-7; D ambiguous. CDR1 KGHSH and CDR2 LQKENI come from the germline V gene. V lost 0 bases and J lost 4, with 7 bases in between. The CDR3 has 13 amino acids. The CDR3: CASSPPLRYEQYF. The CDR3, as DNA: TGTGCCAGCTCACCACCTTTAAGATACGAGCAGTACTTC.

This clonotype was counted at least ten times. The chain is built from TRBV12-3 or TRBV12-4 and TRBJ1-3; the match to TRBD1 covers 7 bases. V trimming: 10 bases; J trimming: 3 bases; junction bases outside the gene matches: 6. This CDR3 has 13 residues. The CDR3 nucleotides are TGTGCCACAGGGGGGGCCGGTGGAAACACCATATATTTT. It is translated as CATGGAGGNTIYF.

Ten or more counts support this clonotype. The J gene is TRBJ2-3, the V gene TRBV4-1; 8 bases fit TRBD2. The CDR3 loop spans 19 amino acids. Per germline, CDR1 MGHRA and CDR2 YSYEKL. V lost 0 bases, J lost 0 bases, and 11 bases stayed unmatched. The CDR3 DNA reads as TGCGCCAGCAGCCAAGATTTGGTGTCGGGAGGGGCTAGCACAGATACGCAGTATTTT. This sequence encodes CASSQDLVSGGASTDTQYF.

V usage is TRBV18 and J usage is TRBJ1-2; D is unresolved. The germline V gene has CDR1 KGHSH and CDR2 LQKENI. The CDR3 is made up of 18 amino acids. Between the trimmed V and J ends, which lost 3 bases and 0 bases, there was a span of 20 bases. CDR3 residues: CASSPNRQGLGTNYGYTF. CDR3 sequence (DNA): TGTGCCAGCTCACCGAATAGACAAGGACTGGGGACTAACTATGGCTACACCTTC.

This clonotype came up many times. The rearrangement links TRBV3-1 to TRBJ1-3; unclear D gene. Trimming shortened V by 1 base and J by 0 bases, and 4 bases separated the two germline ends. Per germline, CDR1 LGHDT and CDR2 YNNKEL (reference sequence). This CDR3 contains 14 residues. The CDR3 DNA sequence: TGTGCCAGCAGCCAAGGAGGCTCTGGAAACACCATATATTTT. As protein: CASSQGGSGNTIYF.

Only a few counts were recorded for this clonotype. The chain links TRBV5-1 to TRBJ2-3; D ambiguous. Deletions cut 2 bases from V and 2 bases from J, with 9 bases between. The CDR3 extends over 14 amino acids. The germline CDR1 and CDR2 sequences are SGHRS and YFSETQ. The CDR3 DNA sequence: TGCGCCAGCAGCTTTACAAACCCCACAGATACGCAGTATTTT. It yields the protein CASSFTNPTDTQYF.

This clonotype has a handful of counts. The rearrangement uses TRBV12-5 and TRBJ2-3; 12 bases are a match to TRBD2. J lost 5 bases, V lost 1 base, and 1 base had no gene match. The germline gives CDR1 LGHNT, CDR2 FRNRAP. The CDR3 has 15 amino acids. The CDR3 DNA reads as TGTGCTAGTGGTTTGGAGGGACTAGCGGGAGATACGCAGTATTTT. It specifies CASGLEGLAGDTQYF.

This clonotype was seen at least ten times. The chain uses TRBV9 and TRBJ2-5; 7 positions match TRBD1. The CDR3 runs to 13 residues. With 1 base clipped from V and 7 bases from J, the junction kept 4 bases outside the gene matches. Germline CDR1 and CDR2: SGDLS and YYNGEE. The CDR3, as DNA: TGTGCCAGCAGCGTAACAGGGGTTGGGACCCAGTACTTC. Protein product: CASSVTGVGTQYF.

The chain is built from TRBV7-8 and TRBJ2-5; 7 bases fit TRBD1. Germline V gives CDR1 SGHVS, CDR2 FQNEAQ. With V trimmed by 3 bases and J by 6 bases, 4 bases remained unmatched. The CDR3 is made up of 13 amino acids. This chain's CDR3 is CASSFTGEKTQYF. In DNA, the CDR3 is TGTGCCAGCAGCTTTACAGGGGAAAAGACCCAGTACTTC. Complete variable domain (other parts from reference TRBV7-8 and TRBJ2-5): GAGVSQSPRYKVAKRGQDVALRCDPISGHVSLFWYQQALGQGPEFLTYFQNEAQLDKSGLPSDRFFAERPEGSVSTLKIQRTQQEDSAVYLCASSFTGEKTQYFGPGTRLLVL.

This clonotype was detected many times. The chain is built from TRBV20-1 and TRBJ1-5, with D unresolved. The length of the CDR3 is 14 residues. V was shortened by 4 bases and J by 3 bases, with 13 bases between the two germline ends. Germline CDR1 and CDR2: DFQATT and SNEGSKA (reference sequence). The CDR3 DNA is TGCAGTGCTACGCAACCCCTTTACAATCAGCCCCAGCATTTT. Amino acid sequence: CSATQPLYNQPQHF.

This clonotype has ten or more counts. V and J are TRBV7-2 and TRBJ2-5; TRBD1 or TRBD2 may be the D gene (5 bases each). Germline values: CDR1 SGHTA, CDR2 FQGNSA. This CDR3 contains 13 residues. Trimming removed 5 bases from V and 4 bases from J, with 11 bases in between. The CDR3 loop is CASSLGTVETQYF. In nucleotides, the CDR3 is TGTGCCAGCAGCCTAGGGACGGTAGAGACCCAGTACTTC. Variable domain in full (rest from reference TRBV7-2 and TRBJ2-5): GAGVSQSPSNKVTEKGKDVELRCDPISGHTALYWYRQSLGQGLEFLIYFQGNSAPDKSGLPSDRFSAERTGGSVSTLTIQRTQQEDSAVYLCASSLGTVETQYFGPGTRLLVL.

V is TRBV9 and J is TRBJ2-5, with a possible D match to TRBD2 (5 bases). The V gene's germline CDR1 is SGDLS and CDR2 YYNGEE. The length of the CDR3 is 14 residues. V was trimmed by 0 bases and J by 1 base, leaving 7 bases between them. As DNA, the CDR3 is TGTGCCAGCAGCGTAGGTCGGGGCCAAGAGACCCAGTACTTC. Translation: CASSVGRGQETQYF.

This clonotype was counted a few times. The rearrangement uses TRBV6-2 or TRBV6-3 and TRBJ2-4; 9 bases are shared with TRBD2. CDR3 length: 13 amino acids. Germline loops: CDR1 MNHEY, CDR2 SVGEGT. V shed 7 bases, J shed 5 bases, and the junction held 3 bases outside the gene matches. The CDR3 region has the DNA TGTGCCAGCACGGCGGGAGGGGAAAACATTCAGTACTTC. It codes for CASTAGGENIQYF.

This clonotype occurred many times. The chain recombines TRBV20-1 with TRBJ2-1; 13 positions match TRBD2. Germline CDR1 reads DFQATT; CDR2 reads SNEGSKA (reference sequence). The CDR3 runs 17 residues. V lost 6 bases, J lost 9 bases, and 17 bases stayed unmatched. This CDR3 is CSAARGLAGKGRAEQFF. As DNA, the CDR3 is TGCAGTGCCGCGCGGGGACTAGCGGGAAAGGGGCGAGCTGAGCAGTTCTTC.

This clonotype was seen at least ten times. The chain combines TRBV7-6 with TRBJ2-3; 7 nucleotides agree with TRBD2. Germline CDR1 and CDR2: SGHVS and FNYEAQ. The V gene end was trimmed by 5 bases and the J gene end by 0 bases; junction bases not matched to a gene: 5. This CDR3 region has 15 residues. The CDR3 reads CASSPYSGSTDTQYF. CDR3 nucleotides: TGTGCCAGCAGCCCGTATAGCGGGAGCACAGATACGCAGTATTTT. Looking up the rest from reference TRBV7-6 and TRBJ2-3 gives the full variable domain: GAGVSQSPRYKVTKRGQDVALRCDPISGHVSLYWYRQALGQGPEFLTYFNYEAQQDKSGLPNDRFSAERPEGSISTLTIQRTEQRDSAMYRCASSPYSGSTDTQYFGPGTRLTVL.

The sample holds many counts of this clonotype. The genes are TRBV20-1 and TRBJ1-4, with TRBD1 as a possible D gene (5 bases). The CDR3 consists of 14 residues. V dropped 0 bases and J dropped 8 bases, with 13 bases sitting between them. CDR1 DFQATT and CDR2 SNEGSKA come from the germline V gene (reference sequence). The CDR3, as DNA: TGCAGTGCTAGAGATCGCAGGGTTGGCGAAAAACTGTTTTTT. Translated, it gives CSARDRRVGEKLFF.

This clonotype was picked up many times. The J gene is TRBJ2-7, the V gene TRBV27; D may be TRBD1 (6 bases). V was clipped by 6 bases and J by 3 bases, with 21 bases between them. This CDR3 is 16 amino acids long. The germline CDR1 and CDR2 sequences are MNHEY and SMNVEV (reference sequence). CDR3 loop: CASSSPTTGGNYEQYF. In DNA, the CDR3 is TGTGCCAGCAGCTCCCCTACGACAGGCGGCAACTACGAGCAGTACTTC.

This clonotype came up a few times. The CDR3 bases are TGTGCCAGCAGCCTAGGACAGTGGGGCAATCAGCCCCAGCATTTT. Translating gives CASSLGQWGNQPQHF. The V and J genes are TRBV7-2 and TRBJ1-5, with a weak D call TRBD1 (6 bases). This CDR3 comprises 15 residues. Deletions cut 5 bases from V and 2 bases from J, with 13 bases between. Germline CDR1 and CDR2: SGHTA and FQGNSA.

This clonotype has more than one count but fewer than ten. This chain links TRBV9 with TRBJ2-5, with TRBD1 identical over 10 bases. Trimming took 4 bases from V and 3 from J; bases not matched to a gene: 9. This CDR3 is built from 16 residues. Germline V gene sequence: CDR1 SGDLS, CDR2 YYNGEE. The DNA of the CDR3 is TGTGCCAGCAGCCCAGACAGGGGGCGCGGGGAAGAGACCCAGTACTTC. Its translation is CASSPDRGRGEETQYF.

This clonotype occurred many times. V is TRBV5-1 and J is TRBJ2-5; no clear D. In germline, CDR1 is SGHRS, CDR2 YFSETQ. The CDR3 contains 14 residues. V shed 8 bases and J shed 0 bases, with 14 bases lying between them. The CDR3 sequence: CASSLGPNQETQYF. CDR3 sequence (DNA): TGCGCCAGTAGCCTTGGACCGAACCAAGAGACCCAGTACTTC. Variable domain in full (rest from reference TRBV5-1 and TRBJ2-5): KAGVTQTPRYLIKTRGQQVTLSCSPISGHRSVSWYQQTPGQGLQFLFEYFSETQRNKGNFPGRFSGRQFSNSRSEMNVSTLELGDSALYLCASSLGPNQETQYFGPGTRLLVL.

The rearrangement links TRBV12-3 or TRBV12-4 to TRBJ2-7, with TRBD1 matching 10 bases. This CDR3 spans 15 amino acids. V was clipped by 8 bases and J by 2 bases; unmatched bases: 9. The CDR3 spells CASGSGQGTTYEQYF. CDR3 in DNA: TGTGCCAGCGGTTCGGGACAGGGGACTACCTACGAGCAGTACTTC.

Ten or more counts support this clonotype. V and J are TRBV7-2 and TRBJ2-1; D gene ambiguous. Germline V gives CDR1 SGHTA, CDR2 FQGNSA. This CDR3 contains 13 residues. Trimming left V 4 bases short and J 6 bases short, with 10 bases between. The CDR3 coding sequence is TGTGCCAGCAGCTCTATCACACCCAATGAGCAGTTCTTC. This codes for CASSSITPNEQFF.

This clonotype was counted between two and nine times. V and J are TRBV20-1 and TRBJ1-6; D unclear. Germline assignment: CDR1 DFQATT and CDR2 SNEGSKA (reference sequence). CDR3 size: 14 residues. Deletions cut 2 bases from V and 7 bases from J, with 12 bases between. CDR3: CSARYVGANSPLHF. The CDR3 bases are TGCAGTGCTAGATATGTCGGAGCGAATTCACCCCTCCACTTT.

This clonotype was counted at least ten times. This sequence joins TRBV7-8 and TRBJ2-3, with TRBD1 matching over 7 bases. J gave up 4 bases and V 6 bases, and 7 bases lay outside the gene matches. The CDR3 is 14 amino acids. CDR1 and CDR2 from the germline V gene are SGHVS and FQNEAQ. CDR3 residues: CASRFTGVADTQYF. The CDR3 DNA reads as TGTGCCAGCAGATTCACAGGGGTGGCAGATACGCAGTATTTT.

This clonotype was found a few times. The rearrangement links TRBV7-3 to TRBJ1-6, with D possibly matching TRBD1 (5 bases). The CDR3 is 16 residues long. Deletions cut 1 base from V and 9 bases from J, with 16 bases between. Germline lookup yields CDR1 SGHTA and CDR2 FQGTGA. The CDR3 sequence is CASSLMAGGRGSPLHF. The DNA for the CDR3 is TGTGCCAGCAGCTTAATGGCGGGGGGACGAGGTTCACCCCTCCACTTT. Full variable domain (missing parts from reference TRBV7-3 and TRBJ1-6): GAGVSQTPSNKVTEKGKYVELRCDPISGHTALYWYRQSLGQGPEFLIYFQGTGAADDSGLPNDRFFAVRPEGSVSTLKIQRTERGDSAVYLCASSLMAGGRGSPLHFGNGTRLTVT.

The chain links TRBV6-2 or TRBV6-3 to TRBJ2-7; D may be TRBD2 (6 bases). Germline V gene data show CDR1 as MNHEY and CDR2 as SVGEGT. V was pared by 5 bases and J by 7 bases, with 18 bases between. This CDR3 spans 14 amino acids. CDR3 sequence reads: CASSPGTPGSEQYF. For the CDR3, the DNA is TGTGCCAGCAGTCCCGGGACTCCCGGTTCGGAGCAGTACTTC.

There are many counts of this clonotype. The V and J genes are TRBV30 and TRBJ1-1; D unclear. Trimming shortened V by 2 bases and J by 8 bases, and 12 bases separated the two germline ends. The length of the CDR3 is 12 residues. The germline gives CDR1 GTSNPN, CDR2 SVGIG (reference sequence). The CDR3 sequence is CAWSLFPLEAFF. The CDR3 DNA follows: TGTGCCTGGAGTCTCTTTCCTTTAGAAGCTTTCTTT.

This clonotype was counted at least ten times. This rearrangement joins TRBV5-1 to TRBJ1-1; D not certain. Per germline, CDR1 SGHRS and CDR2 YFSETQ. CDR3 size: 13 residues. V gave up 0 bases and J gave up 6 bases, with 9 bases separating them. DNA of the CDR3: TGCGCCAGCAGCTTGGCAGAGTCCTCTGAAGCTTTCTTT. Its protein is CASSLAESSEAFF.

The table lists this clonotype with a few counts. CDR3 nucleotide sequence: TGTGCCAGCAGCCCCCAACAGGGACTAGCGGGGGAGCAGTTCTTC. Amino acid sequence: CASSPQQGLAGEQFF. The chain uses TRBV7-2 and TRBJ2-1, with 13 bases fitting TRBD2. The junction had 8 bases not matched to a gene; V was cut back by 5 bases and J by 10 bases. The CDR3 runs to 15 residues. CDR1 is SGHTA and CDR2 is FQGNSA in the germline V gene.